These 8 T cell receptor beta chains came from one sample sequenced in a study of control samples from healthy donors and cancer patients. Profiled with immunoSEQ multiplex PCR; TCRdb holds only in-frame clones, not every one. This sample has roughly 120,000 clones, with about nine tenths found just once. The material sequenced was blood. Source of these receptors: a human donor in good health. The donor label of this sample is uncertain.

The J gene is TRBJ2-3, the V gene TRBV12-3 or TRBV12-4, with a possible D match to TRBD1 (5 bases). The CDR3 has 13 amino acids. V gave up 3 bases and J gave up 3 bases, with 7 bases separating them. The CDR3 nucleotides read TGTGCCAGCAGTTTTGACAGTACAGATACGCAGTATTTT. It specifies CASSFDSTDTQYF.

This clone was recorded once. CDR3 coding DNA: TGTGCCAGCAGCCCTATTAGCGGGGACCAAGAGACCCAGTACTTC. The encoded protein is CASSPISGDQETQYF. The V call is TRBV3-1 (or the pseudogene TRBV3-2), the J call TRBJ2-5; 8 nucleotides match TRBD2. The CDR3 is 15 amino acids. J was trimmed by 0 bases and V by 4 bases; bases with no gene match: 4. The germline CDR1 and CDR2 sequences are LGHDT and YNNKEL (reference sequence).

This chain joins TRBV5-1 and TRBJ1-1; TRBD1 might be the D (5 bases). Germline CDR1 and CDR2: SGHRS and YFSETQ. The CDR3 is made up of 13 amino acids. V was pared by 0 bases and J by 4 bases, with 7 bases between. CDR3 protein: CASSLGGPTEAFF. Written as DNA, the CDR3 is TGCGCCAGCAGCTTGGGGGGACCCACTGAAGCTTTCTTT.

The chain couples TRBV9 to TRBJ2-1, with a possible D match to TRBD2 (5 bases). Between the trimmed V and J ends, which lost 1 base and 9 bases, there was a span of 14 bases. The CDR3 covers 14 residues. Per the germline V gene, CDR1 is SGDLS and CDR2 is YYNGEE. The CDR3 is CASSVSPSGGEQFF. In DNA form, the CDR3 reads TGTGCCAGCAGCGTAAGCCCCTCTGGAGGTGAGCAGTTCTTC.

This sequence joins TRBV19 and TRBJ1-1, with a possible D match to TRBD1 (5 bases). V dropped 7 bases and J dropped 8 bases, with 17 bases sitting between them. The germline gives CDR1 LNHDA, CDR2 SQIVND (reference sequence). CDR3 length equals 13 residues. In DNA, the CDR3 is TGTGCCAGTACCCCTGACGGGGCGAAGGAAGCTTTCTTT. This gives the protein CASTPDGAKEAFF.

The chain carries TRBV25-1 and TRBJ2-2; D may correspond to TRBD1 or TRBD2 (5 bases each). V lost 3 bases and J 2 bases, leaving 16 bases between the germline ends. The CDR3 length is 17 residues. Per the germline V gene, CDR1 is MGHDK and CDR2 is SYGVNS. The CDR3 loop is CASSDLSTGPNTGELFF. CDR3 sequence (DNA): TGTGCCAGCAGTGATCTCTCGACGGGACCAAACACCGGGGAGCTGTTTTTT.

This sequence joins TRBV12-5 and TRBJ1-1; D is ambiguous. V lost 0 bases to trimming and J lost 6 bases, with 11 bases between them. This CDR3 contains 14 residues. Per the germline V gene, CDR1 is LGHNT and CDR2 is FRNRAP. CDR3 residues: CASGLVQMGPEAFF. The CDR3 DNA sequence: TGTGCTAGTGGTTTGGTACAAATGGGCCCTGAAGCTTTCTTT. The full variable domain, rest sourced from reference TRBV12-5 and TRBJ1-1, is DARVTQTPRHKVTEMGQEVTMRCQPILGHNTVFWYRQTMMQGLELLAYFRNRAPLDDSGMPKDRFSAEMPDATLATLKIQPSEPRDSAVYFCASGLVQMGPEAFFGQGTRLTVV.

A remark on this clone: The same CDR3 can be traced to other DNA sequences in this sample. The gene calls are TRBV9 and TRBJ2-1, with 8 bases matching TRBD2. V dropped 0 bases and J dropped 4; count of bases not matched to a gene: 9. This CDR3 region has 17 residues. Looked up from germline, CDR1 is SGDLS and CDR2 is YYNGEE. The CDR3 sequence is CASSVGAGGSEYNEQFF. The CDR3 DNA sequence: TGTGCCAGCAGCGTAGGGGCGGGGGGTTCCGAGTACAATGAGCAGTTCTTC.